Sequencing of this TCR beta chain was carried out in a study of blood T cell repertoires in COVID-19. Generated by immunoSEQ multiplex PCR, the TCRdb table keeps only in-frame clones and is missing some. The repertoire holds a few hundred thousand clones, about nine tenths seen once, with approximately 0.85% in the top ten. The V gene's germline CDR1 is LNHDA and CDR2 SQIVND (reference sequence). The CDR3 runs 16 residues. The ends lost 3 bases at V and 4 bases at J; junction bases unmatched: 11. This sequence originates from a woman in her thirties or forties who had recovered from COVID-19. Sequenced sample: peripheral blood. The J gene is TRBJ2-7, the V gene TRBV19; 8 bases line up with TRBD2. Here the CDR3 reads CASSISAGLAVYEQYF. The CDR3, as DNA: TGTGCCAGTAGTATCAGTGCAGGACTAGCCGTATACGAGCAGTACTTC.